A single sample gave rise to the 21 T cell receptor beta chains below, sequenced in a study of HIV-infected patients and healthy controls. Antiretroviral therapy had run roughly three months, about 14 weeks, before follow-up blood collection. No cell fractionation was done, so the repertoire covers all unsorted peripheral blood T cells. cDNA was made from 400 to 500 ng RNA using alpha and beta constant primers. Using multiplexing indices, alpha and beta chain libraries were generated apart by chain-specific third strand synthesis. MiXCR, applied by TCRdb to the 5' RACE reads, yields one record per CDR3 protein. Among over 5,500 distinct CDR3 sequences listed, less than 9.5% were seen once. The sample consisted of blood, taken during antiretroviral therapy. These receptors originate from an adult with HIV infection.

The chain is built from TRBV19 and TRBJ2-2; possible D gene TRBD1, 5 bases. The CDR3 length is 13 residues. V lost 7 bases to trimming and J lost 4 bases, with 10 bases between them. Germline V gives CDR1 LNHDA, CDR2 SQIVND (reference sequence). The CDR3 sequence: CASNLGVTGELFF. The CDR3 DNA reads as TGTGCCAGTAATCTAGGGGTCACCGGGGAGCTGTTTTTT.

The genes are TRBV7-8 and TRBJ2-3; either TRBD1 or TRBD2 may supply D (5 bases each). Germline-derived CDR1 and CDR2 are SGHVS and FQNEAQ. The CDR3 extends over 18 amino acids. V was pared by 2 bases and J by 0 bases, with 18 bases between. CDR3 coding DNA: TGTGCCAGCAGCTTAAACCCCCGAGGGACGTCTAGCACAGATACGCAGTATTTT. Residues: CASSLNPRGTSSTDTQYF.

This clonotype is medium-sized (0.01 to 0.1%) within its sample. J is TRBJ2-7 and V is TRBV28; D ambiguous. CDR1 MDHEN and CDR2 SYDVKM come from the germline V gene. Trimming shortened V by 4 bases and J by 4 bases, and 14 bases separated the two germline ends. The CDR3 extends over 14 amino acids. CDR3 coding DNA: TGTGCCAGCAGTTCGCAGAATTCACGATACGAGCAGTACTTC. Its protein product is CASSSQNSRYEQYF.

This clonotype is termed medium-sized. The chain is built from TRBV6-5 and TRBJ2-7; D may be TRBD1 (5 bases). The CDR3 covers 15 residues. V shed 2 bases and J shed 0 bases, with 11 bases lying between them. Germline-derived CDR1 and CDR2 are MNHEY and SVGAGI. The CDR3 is CASSYGAANSYEQYF. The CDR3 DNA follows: TGTGCCAGCAGTTACGGGGCAGCCAACTCCTACGAGCAGTACTTC.

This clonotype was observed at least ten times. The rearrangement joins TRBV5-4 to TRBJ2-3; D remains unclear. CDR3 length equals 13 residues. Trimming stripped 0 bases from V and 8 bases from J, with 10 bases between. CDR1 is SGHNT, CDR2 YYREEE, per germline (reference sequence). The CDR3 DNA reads TGTGCCAGCAGCTTGGAAGCCCCGGGTACGCAGTATTTT. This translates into CASSLEAPGTQYF.

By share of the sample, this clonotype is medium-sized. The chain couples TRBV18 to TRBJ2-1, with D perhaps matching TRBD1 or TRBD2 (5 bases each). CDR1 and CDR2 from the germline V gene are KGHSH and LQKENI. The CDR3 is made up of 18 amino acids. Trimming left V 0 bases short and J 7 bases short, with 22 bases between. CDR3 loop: CASSPPNIFRDPKNEQFF. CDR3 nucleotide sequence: TGTGCCAGCTCACCACCTAACATTTTCCGGGACCCAAAGAATGAGCAGTTCTTC.

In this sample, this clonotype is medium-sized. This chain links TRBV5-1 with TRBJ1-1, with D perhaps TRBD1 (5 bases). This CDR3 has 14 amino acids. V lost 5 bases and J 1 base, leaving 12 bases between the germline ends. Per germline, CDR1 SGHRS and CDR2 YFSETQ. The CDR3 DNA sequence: TGCGCCAGCAGGGCATGGGGGGGGAACACTGAAGCTTTCTTT. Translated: CASRAWGGNTEAFF.

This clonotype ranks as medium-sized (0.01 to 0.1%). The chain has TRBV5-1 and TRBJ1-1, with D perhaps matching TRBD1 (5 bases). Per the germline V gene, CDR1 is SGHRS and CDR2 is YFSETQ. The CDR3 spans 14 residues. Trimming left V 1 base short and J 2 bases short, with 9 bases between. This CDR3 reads CASSLTQGNTEAFF. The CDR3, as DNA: TGCGCCAGCAGCTTGACGCAGGGAAACACTGAAGCTTTCTTT.

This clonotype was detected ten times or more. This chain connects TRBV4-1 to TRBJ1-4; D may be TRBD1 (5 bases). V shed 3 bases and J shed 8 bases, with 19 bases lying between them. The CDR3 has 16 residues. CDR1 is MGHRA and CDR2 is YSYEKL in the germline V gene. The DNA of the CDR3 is TGCGCCAGCAGCCATCCGACCGGGGGGTTGGGCGAAAAACTGTTTTTT. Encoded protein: CASSHPTGGLGEKLFF.

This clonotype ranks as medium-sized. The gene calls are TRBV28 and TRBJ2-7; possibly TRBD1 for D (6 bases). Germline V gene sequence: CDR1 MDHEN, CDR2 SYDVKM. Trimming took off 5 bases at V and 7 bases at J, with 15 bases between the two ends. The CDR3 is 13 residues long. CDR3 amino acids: CASSPRDKEEQYF. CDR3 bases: TGTGCCAGCAGTCCCCGGGACAAAGAGGAGCAGTACTTC.

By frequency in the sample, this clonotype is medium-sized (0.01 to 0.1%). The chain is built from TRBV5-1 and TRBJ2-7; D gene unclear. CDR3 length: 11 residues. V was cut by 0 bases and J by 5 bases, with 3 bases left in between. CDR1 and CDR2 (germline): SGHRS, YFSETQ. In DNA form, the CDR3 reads TGCGCCAGCAGCTTGGGGCACGAGCAGTACTTC. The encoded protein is CASSLGHEQYF.

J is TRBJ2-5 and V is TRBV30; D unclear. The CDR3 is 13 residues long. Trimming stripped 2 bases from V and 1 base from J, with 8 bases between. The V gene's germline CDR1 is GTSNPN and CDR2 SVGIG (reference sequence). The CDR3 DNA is TGTGCCTGGAGTATCGGTTTCCAAGAGACCCAGTACTTC. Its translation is CAWSIGFQETQYF. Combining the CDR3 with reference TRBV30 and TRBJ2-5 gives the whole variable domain SQTIHQWPATLVQPVGSPLSLECTVEGTSNPNLYWYRQAAGRGLQLLFYSVGIGQISSEVPQNLSASRPQDRQFILSSKKLLLSDSGFYLCAWSIGFQETQYFGPGTRLLVL.

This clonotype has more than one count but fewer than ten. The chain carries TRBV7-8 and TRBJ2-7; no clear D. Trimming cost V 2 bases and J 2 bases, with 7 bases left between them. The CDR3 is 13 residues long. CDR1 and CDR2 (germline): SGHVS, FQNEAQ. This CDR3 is CASSLKETYEQYF. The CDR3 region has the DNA TGTGCCAGCAGCTTAAAGGAAACCTACGAGCAGTACTTC.

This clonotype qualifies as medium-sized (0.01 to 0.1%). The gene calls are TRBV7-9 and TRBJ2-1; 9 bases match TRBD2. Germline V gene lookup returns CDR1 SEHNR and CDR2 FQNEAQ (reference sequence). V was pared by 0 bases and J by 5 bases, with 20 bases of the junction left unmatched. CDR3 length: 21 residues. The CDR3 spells CASSLASWELAGPMSHNEQFF. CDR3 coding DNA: TGTGCCAGCAGCTTAGCGTCGTGGGAACTAGCGGGCCCGATGTCTCACAATGAGCAGTTCTTC.

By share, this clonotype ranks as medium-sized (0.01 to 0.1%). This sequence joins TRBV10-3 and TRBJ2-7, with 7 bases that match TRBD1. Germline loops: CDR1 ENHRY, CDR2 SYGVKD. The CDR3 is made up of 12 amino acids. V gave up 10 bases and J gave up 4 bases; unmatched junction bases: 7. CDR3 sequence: CATWTGAYEQYF. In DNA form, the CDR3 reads TGTGCCACATGGACAGGTGCTTACGAGCAGTACTTC.

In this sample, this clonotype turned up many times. The CDR3 sequence is CASSLFGYEQYF. The CDR3 DNA reads TGTGCCAGCAGCTTATTCGGCTACGAGCAGTACTTC. The chain recombines TRBV5-4 with TRBJ2-7; D call uncertain. Germline V gene sequence: CDR1 SGHNT, CDR2 YYREEE (reference sequence). The length of the CDR3 is 12 residues. The V and J ends lost 2 bases and 3 bases respectively, with 6 bases between them.

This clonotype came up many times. The CDR3 DNA follows: TGTGCCAGCAGTTATATTTGGGAAGACAGCCCGAATGAAAAACTGTTTTTT. Amino acid sequence: CASSYIWEDSPNEKLFF. The chain joins TRBV28 to TRBJ1-4, with D perhaps TRBD1 (5 bases). CDR1 is MDHEN and CDR2 is SYDVKM in the germline V gene. The CDR3 covers 17 residues. V lost 4 bases, J lost 5 bases, and 20 bases lay in between.

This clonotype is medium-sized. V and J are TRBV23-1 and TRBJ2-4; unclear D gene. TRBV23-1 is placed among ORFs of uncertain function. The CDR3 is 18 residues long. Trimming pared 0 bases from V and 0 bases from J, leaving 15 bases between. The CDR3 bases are TGCGCCAGCAGTCAATCGTATAAGAAGGTTAAAGCCAAAAACATTCAGTACTTC. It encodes CASSQSYKKVKAKNIQYF.

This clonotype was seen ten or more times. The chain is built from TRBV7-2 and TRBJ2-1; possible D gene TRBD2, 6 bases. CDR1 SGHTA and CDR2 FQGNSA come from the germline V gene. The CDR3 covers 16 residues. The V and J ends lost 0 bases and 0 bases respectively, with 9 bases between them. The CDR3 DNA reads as TGTGCCAGCAGCTTAGCCGGGACTGTCTCCTACAATGAGCAGTTCTTC. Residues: CASSLAGTVSYNEQFF.

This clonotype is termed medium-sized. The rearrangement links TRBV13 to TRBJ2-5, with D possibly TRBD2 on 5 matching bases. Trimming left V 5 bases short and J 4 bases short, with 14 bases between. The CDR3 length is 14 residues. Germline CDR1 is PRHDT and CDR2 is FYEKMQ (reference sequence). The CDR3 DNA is TGTGCCAGCAGCCCAGAGGGTTTGAGAGAGACCCAGTACTTC. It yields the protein CASSPEGLRETQYF.

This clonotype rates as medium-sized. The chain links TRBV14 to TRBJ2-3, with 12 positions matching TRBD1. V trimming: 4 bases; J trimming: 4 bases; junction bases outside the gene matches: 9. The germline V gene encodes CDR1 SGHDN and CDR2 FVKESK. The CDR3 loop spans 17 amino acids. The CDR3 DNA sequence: TGTGCCAGCAGCCGTACGACGGGGACAGGGGGCGCAGATACGCAGTATTTT. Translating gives CASSRTTGTGGADTQYF. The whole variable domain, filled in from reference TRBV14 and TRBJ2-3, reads EAGVTQFPSHSVIEKGQTVTLRCDPISGHDNLYWYRRVMGKEIKFLLHFVKESKQDESGMPNNRFLAERTGGTYSTLKVQPAELEDSGVYFCASSRTTGTGGADTQYFGPGTRLTVL.